This T cell receptor beta chain was captured by sequencing in a study of PD-1 blockade in mismatch repair-deficient tumors. Looking at the study overall: Enrolled about 2013-2017, patients had progressing, pretreated mismatch repair-deficient cancers of 12 types. Study-level points and caveats: After pembrolizumab, tumor-resident clones rose rapidly, then generally contracted before radiologic responses.

Trimming left V 4 bases short and J 0 bases short, with 10 bases between. The germline CDR1 and CDR2 sequences are LGHNA and YSLEER. The CDR3 has 14 amino acids. Every patient had mismatch repair deficiency by PCR or immunohistochemistry. TCRs were sequenced from three patients responding to pembrolizumab. A remark on this clone: As yet, its antigen is unknown.

Some clones are missing from TCRdb's copy, which holds only in-frame ones; the method was immunoSEQ multiplex PCR. The table shows over 100,000 clones, with roughly 80% occurring only once. This sequence originates from an adult with mismatch repair-deficient cancer. This rearrangement joins TRBV4-3 to TRBJ2-7, with D perhaps matching TRBD2 (5 bases). Sequenced here: peripheral blood, sampled 60 weeks after starting pembrolizumab. Written as DNA, the CDR3 is TGCGCCAGCAGCCCCGGACTCGGCTCCTACGAGCAGTACTTC. Its protein product is CASSPGLGSYEQYF.